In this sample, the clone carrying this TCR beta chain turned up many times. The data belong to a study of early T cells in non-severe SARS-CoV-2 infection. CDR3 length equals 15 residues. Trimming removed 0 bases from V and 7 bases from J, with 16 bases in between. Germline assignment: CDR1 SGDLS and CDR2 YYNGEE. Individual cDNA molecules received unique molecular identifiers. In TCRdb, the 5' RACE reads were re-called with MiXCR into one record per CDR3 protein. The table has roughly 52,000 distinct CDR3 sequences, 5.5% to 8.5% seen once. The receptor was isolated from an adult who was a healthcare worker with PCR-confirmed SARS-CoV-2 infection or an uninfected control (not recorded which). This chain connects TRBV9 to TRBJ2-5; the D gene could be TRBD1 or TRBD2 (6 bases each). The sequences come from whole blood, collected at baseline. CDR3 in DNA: TGTGCCAGCAGCGTAGAGCCGGGGGCCCCAGGGACCCAGTACTTC. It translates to CASSVEPGAPGTQYF.